This T cell receptor (beta chain) stems from a study of blood T cells in healthy people across ages. The donors, aged roughly 6 to 90, were healthy Caucasians from Russia. In each sample, at least 7 million PBMCs were isolated. Germline CDR1 reads MDHEN; CDR2 reads SYDVKM. The junction had 7 bases not matched to a gene; V was cut back by 5 bases and J by 4 bases. This CDR3 is 15 amino acids long. Combining a sample-barcoded 5' primer with a J-beta primer mix, a second PCR ran for about 7 to 11 cycles. MiXCR, applied by TCRdb to the 5' RACE reads, yields one record per CDR3 protein. The sample consists of about 760,000 distinct CDR3 sequences, 20% to 25% of them appearing once. The sample was also linked to a second study, of T cells of mothers and their children.

This clonotype originated in a boy between 10 and 17 years old in good health. The chain links TRBV28 to TRBJ1-2; 10 bases are shared with TRBD1. Sample: blood. CDR3 region: CASSPSGQGSYGYTF. Written as DNA, the CDR3 is TGTGCCAGCAGTCCCTCGGGACAGGGGAGCTATGGCTACACCTTC.